This T cell receptor (beta chain) was profiled in a study of regulatory T cells in long-lasting Graves disease. Study findings and constraints: Newly diagnosed patients had higher TCR diversity than persistent Graves' patients did.

Noted time point: newly diagnosed GD, antithyroid drugs for less than 3 months. The TCR library was made from RNA that had been extracted from PBMCs in TRIzol. CDR3-region Arm-PCR and iRepertoire HTBI primers produced the TCR beta libraries. Each CDR3 protein gets one entry after TCRdb re-called the multiplex PCR reads with MiXCR. The sample has about 540,000 distinct CDR3 sequences, 13% seen once. The V segment lost 0 bases and the J segment 6 bases; nucleotides outside the gene matches: 8. From germline, CDR1 is KGHDR and CDR2 SFDVKD. This CDR3 spans 18 amino acids. This clonotype was recorded a few times. The antigen remains undetermined. Separately, the same data were catalogued under a study of T cells in Graves' hyperthyroidism and ophthalmopathy. As that report states: An initial round of RT-PCR targeting the TCR CDR3 relied on the HTBI primer set.

The clonotype was recovered from a man aged 25 to 45 with Graves disease. V is TRBV24-1 and J is TRBJ2-2; TRBD2 matches 11 bases. Sequenced here: peripheral blood mononuclear cells (PBMCs), sampled at new diagnosis, from a patient treated with antithyroid drugs. The CDR3 bases are TGTGCCACCAGTGATTTGGGGGTAGCGGGAGGGCGTGCCGGGGAGCTGTTTTTT. Amino acids: CATSDLGVAGGRAGELFF.